Given below is one TCR beta chain in context. The sample originates from a study of blood T cell repertoires in COVID-19. V shed 0 bases and J 6 bases; nucleotides not matched to a gene: 5. This CDR3 spans 14 amino acids. Looked up from germline, CDR1 is SGDLS and CDR2 is YYNGEE. Clones were read by immunoSEQ multiplex PCR, and TCRdb kept only the in-frame ones, dropping some. This table has 250,000 to 300,000 clones, 83% appearing once. The clonotype was recovered from a man in his 60s who had recovered from COVID-19. The chain joins TRBV9 to TRBJ2-7; the match to TRBD1 covers 8 bases. Source material: peripheral blood. CDR3 DNA sequence: TGTGCCAGCAGCGTAGGACGGACAGGGATCGAGCAGTACTTC. It encodes CASSVGRTGIEQYF.